These 18 T cell receptor beta chains came from one sample sequenced in a study of T cells in women clearing cervical HPV infection. Sequenced by immunoSEQ multiplex PCR; TCRdb stores in-frame clones only, minus some. The sample table includes some 40,000 clones. The specimen was blood buffy coat. The receptor set was obtained from a woman aged 18-69 years with a cervical HPV16 infection that either progressed to CIN3+ or cleared (not recorded which).

As regards this clone: The read ends 3 residues early relative to the CDR3; the germline J gene fills the gap. The gene calls are TRBV6-2 or TRBV6-3 and TRBJ1-1, with D tentatively TRBD1 (6 bases). V lost 7 bases and J 0 bases, leaving 9 bases between the germline ends. This CDR3 contains 13 residues. Germline CDR1 is MNHEY and CDR2 is SVGEGT. The covered CDR3 bases are TGTGCCAGCATAGGACAGATGAACACTGAA. This translates into CASIGQMNTE. The whole CDR3 protein reads CASIGQMNTEAFF.

Remarks on this clone: The read gets to within 3 residues of the CDR3 end, and the germline J gene fills in the rest. The rearrangement joins TRBV7-9 to TRBJ2-7; no firm D call. V was trimmed by 2 bases and J by 6 bases, leaving 14 bases between them. Germline V gives CDR1 SEHNR, CDR2 FQNEAQ (reference sequence). The CDR3 loop spans 14 amino acids. CDR3 in amino acids: CASSLSVAAGEQYF. Partial CDR3 DNA: TGTGCCAGCAGCTTATCGGTAGCTGCCGGCGAG.

A note on this clone: From the germline J gene comes the end of the CDR3, since the read stops 3 residues before it. V gene TRBV6-1 combines with J gene TRBJ1-5, with no clear D. CDR1 and CDR2 from the germline V gene are MNHNS and SASEGT. This CDR3 spans 15 amino acids. Trimming removed 2 bases at V and 3 bases at J, with 11 bases between. Partial CDR3 DNA: TGTGCCAGCAGTGAATTTCGCGGGCCCAATCAGCCC. Translation gives CASSEFRGPNQP. The complete CDR3 sequence is CASSEFRGPNQPQHF.

As regards this clone: With the read ending 3 residues before the CDR3 end, the germline J gene is used to fill in that end. This chain joins TRBV19 and TRBJ1-2; D is unresolved. CDR3 size: 13 residues. Germline CDR1 LNHDA, CDR2 SQIVND (reference sequence). CDR3: CASSSMGSYDYTF. Partial CDR3 DNA: TGTGCCAGTTCTAGCATGGGCTCCTACGAC.

Remarks on this clone: The read gets to within 3 residues of the CDR3 end, and the germline J gene fills in the rest. The rearrangement uses TRBV7-9 and TRBJ2-5; 8 nucleotides line up with TRBD2. The germline gives CDR1 SEHNR, CDR2 FQNEAQ (reference sequence). CDR3 length: 14 amino acids. The junction had 3 bases not matched to a gene; V was cut back by 2 bases and J by 4 bases. CDR3 DNA (partial): TGTGCCAGCAGCTTACTTAGCGGGGCAGAGACC. It translates to CASSLLSGAET. The entire CDR3 sequence reads CASSLLSGAETQYF.

CDR3 residues: CASSLVTGAEDTQYF. The CDR3 bases that were read are TGTGCCAGCAGCTTAGTAACAGGGGCTGAAGATACG. This sequence joins TRBV11-2 and TRBJ2-3; 7 nucleotides line up with TRBD1. The CDR3 end falls 3 residues outside the read, so it is completed with the germline J gene. CDR3 size: 15 residues. The germline V gene encodes CDR1 SGHAT and CDR2 FQNNGV. V gave up 1 base and J gave up 5 bases; unmatched junction bases: 6.

To note about this clone: The read finishes 3 residues shy of the CDR3 end, and the germline J gene is used to complete it. The chain uses TRBV13 and TRBJ2-3; perhaps TRBD1 as D (6 bases). Trimming took 6 bases from V and 0 from J, leaving 16 bases between them. The CDR3 consists of 16 residues. Per germline, CDR1 PRHDT and CDR2 FYEKMQ (reference sequence). Partial CDR3 DNA: TGTGCCAGCAGGCCCCCGGGACAACTTAGCACAGATACG. Protein: CASRPPGQLSTDT. The whole CDR3 region reads CASRPPGQLSTDTQYF.

The CDR3 sequence: CASSLIRNTEAFF. Incomplete CDR3 DNA: TGCGCCAGCAGCTTGATTAGGAACACTGAA. V usage is TRBV5-1 and J usage is TRBJ1-1; D remains ambiguous. The read stops 3 residues short of the end of the CDR3; the missing end is completed from the germline J gene. Trimming removed 1 base at V and 1 base at J, with 5 bases between. Per germline, CDR1 SGHRS and CDR2 YFSETQ. This CDR3 spans 13 amino acids.

A word on this clone: The read terminates 3 residues before the CDR3 end, so the remaining end is supplied by the germline J gene. The chain recombines TRBV13 with TRBJ2-7, with a possible D match to TRBD2 (5 bases). This CDR3 is built from 14 residues. Germline CDR1 reads PRHDT; CDR2 reads FYEKMQ (reference sequence). The germline V and J ends were trimmed by 1 base and 0 bases, with 7 bases remaining between them. CDR3 DNA, as far as it was read: TGTGCCAGCAGCTTAGCGGGGAGCTCCTACGAG. This codes for CASSLAGSSYE. The full-length CDR3 reads as CASSLAGSSYEQYF.

The CDR3 region is CASSRTGRTYGYTF. The part of the CDR3 DNA that was read is TGTGCCAGCAGCCGGACAGGAAGAACCTATGGC. The J gene is TRBJ1-2, the V gene TRBV14; 7 bases line up with TRBD1. The read terminates 3 residues ahead of where the CDR3 ends, so the germline J gene completes it. From germline, CDR1 is SGHDN and CDR2 FVKESK. This CDR3 has 14 residues. The J segment lost 4 bases and the V segment lost 4 bases, leaving 6 bases of the junction unmatched.

Of note for this clone: Coverage ceases 3 residues before the CDR3 finishes, and the germline J gene fills in the end. This chain connects TRBV19 to TRBJ1-1; possibly TRBD1 for D (6 bases). V gave up 6 bases and J gave up 6 bases, with 17 bases separating them. The CDR3 length is 14 residues. Germline loops: CDR1 LNHDA, CDR2 SQIVND (reference sequence). The part of the CDR3 DNA that was read is TGTGCCAGTAGCCCGATAGGGGGTATGGCTGAA. This sequence encodes CASSPIGGMAE. The whole CDR3 protein is CASSPIGGMAEAFF.

This CDR3 is CSARGLGGAGTEAFF. The part of the CDR3 DNA that was read is TGCAGTGCTAGAGGTTTAGGGGGCGCCGGGACTGAA. The chain joins TRBV20-1 to TRBJ1-1; 7 bases map to TRBD1. The CDR3 end is not reached by the read, which stops 3 residues before it; the germline J gene fills it in. Per the germline V gene, CDR1 is DFQATT and CDR2 is SNEGSKA (reference sequence). CDR3 length equals 15 residues. J was trimmed by 5 bases and V by 1 base; bases with no gene match: 10.

Remarks on this clone: The read is 3 residues too short to cover the CDR3 end, so that end is filled in from the germline J gene. This chain uses TRBV7-9 with TRBJ2-5, with D possibly TRBD1 on 7 matching bases. V gave up 7 bases and J gave up 5 bases, with 17 bases separating them. Germline assignment: CDR1 SEHNR and CDR2 FQNEAQ (reference sequence). CDR3 size: 14 residues. CDR3 bases read: TGTGCCAGCACCTCCGGAGGGGGCGGTGAGACC. Amino acids: CASTSGGGGET. The CDR3 in its entirety is CASTSGGGGETQYF.

Concerning this clone itself: The CDR3 extends 3 residues past the end of the read, so its final part is completed from the germline J gene. The rearrangement uses TRBV6-1 and TRBJ2-1; tentative D call: TRBD1 (6 bases). Trimming took 1 base from V and 2 from J, leaving 21 bases between them. This CDR3 contains 19 residues. The germline gives CDR1 MNHNS, CDR2 SASEGT. This CDR3 reads CASSEVGRPWTDPYNEQFF. Incomplete CDR3 DNA: TGTGCCAGCAGTGAAGTCGGTCGGCCGTGGACAGATCCCTACAATGAG.

In regard to this clone: The read halts 3 residues ahead of the CDR3 end, with the missing end drawn from the germline J gene. Other DNA sequences from this sample encode an identical CDR3 as well. The rearrangement links TRBV6-1 to TRBJ1-3; TRBD1 agrees at 10 bases. The germline gives CDR1 MNHNS, CDR2 SASEGT. This CDR3 has 16 amino acids. The V and J ends lost 0 bases and 7 bases, in that order; junction bases with no gene match: 6. The CDR3 protein is CASSEASTGGANTIYF. The CDR3 bases that were read are TGTGCCAGCAGTGAAGCGTCGACAGGGGGCGCGAACACC.

Comment on this clone: The read falls 3 residues short of the CDR3 end, and the missing part is taken from the germline J gene. The chain uses TRBV28 and TRBJ2-7, with 8 positions matching TRBD2. The CDR3 has 15 residues. Germline lookup yields CDR1 MDHEN and CDR2 SYDVKM. The V and J ends lost 4 bases and 0 bases, in that order; junction bases with no gene match: 5. The CDR3 sequence: CASSYPAGASYEQYF. Partial CDR3 DNA: TGTGCCAGCAGTTATCCAGCGGGGGCCTCCTACGAG.

As concerns this clone: The read ends 3 residues early relative to the CDR3; the germline J gene fills the gap. This sequence joins TRBV5-6 and TRBJ1-2; 12 bases are shared with TRBD1. CDR3 size: 14 residues. J lost 5 bases, V lost 4 bases, and 3 bases had no gene match. The germline gives CDR1 SGHDT, CDR2 YYEEEE. The CDR3 sequence: CASSLGQGAYGYTF. The sequenced CDR3 bases are TGTGCCAGCAGCCTGGGACAGGGGGCTTATGGC.

In the case of this clone: The CDR3 end is not reached by the read, which stops 3 residues before it; the germline J gene fills it in. The V gene is TRBV7-3, the J gene TRBJ2-3; TRBD2 matches at 8 bases. CDR3 length equals 15 residues. CDR1 and CDR2 (germline): SGHTA, FQGTGA. The trim removed 4 bases at V and 6 bases at J, leaving 9 bases unmatched. The CDR3 region is CASSSGGAGGDTQYF. CDR3 DNA, as far as it was read: TGTGCCAGCAGCTCCGGGGGGGCCGGGGGCGATACG. Full variable domain (rest looked up from reference TRBV7-3 and TRBJ2-3): GAGVSQTPSNKVTEKGKYVELRCDPISGHTALYWYRQSLGQGPEFLIYFQGTGAADDSGLPNDRFFAVRPEGSVSTLKIQRTERGDSAVYLCASSSGGAGGDTQYFGPGTRLTVL.